This is a list of T cell receptor beta chains from one sample in a study of blood T cell repertoires in COVID-19. Generated by immunoSEQ multiplex PCR, the TCRdb table keeps only in-frame clones and is missing some. The table has 220,000 or so clones, roughly 88% seen once; the top ten hold 14% to 15%. The sample comprised PBMCs or T cells enriched from blood (not recorded which). All receptors come from a woman aged 50 to 60 with acute COVID-19. Each CDR3 is given with its conserved first and last residue. D genes are given only for firm matches. Size tells how often a clone was seen (once, few, many) or the class of an expanded clone, and some rows leave it out.

>12|TRBJ1-2|once|NA|TRBV5-6
CASSLAAHGYTF
TGTGCCAGCAGCTTGGCCGCGCATGGCTACACCTTC
>12|TRBJ2-5|once|NA|TRBV29-1
CSVAAGKETQYF
TGCAGCGTTGCGGCAGGGAAAGAGACCCAGTACTTC
>16|TRBJ2-7|NA|TRBD1|TRBV4-1
CASSQDPWTGNHEQYF
TGCGCCAGCAGCCAAGACCCTTGGACAGGGAATCACGAGCAGTACTTC
>13|TRBJ2-7|NA|NA|TRBV3-1/TRBV3-2
CASWDSATYEQYF
TGTGCCAGCTGGGACTCCGCCACCTACGAGCAGTACTTC
>15|TRBJ2-7|once|TRBD2|TRBV7-9
CASSREGGISYEQYF
TGTGCCAGCAGCAGGGAGGGCGGGATCTCCTACGAGCAGTACTTC
>15|TRBJ1-5|NA|TRBD1|TRBV19
CASSTSGQGGQPQHF
TGTGCCAGTAGTACTTCGGGACAGGGAGGCCAGCCCCAGCATTTT
>15|TRBJ2-2|NA|NA|TRBV18
CASSPAEGAWGELFF
TGTGCCAGCTCACCAGCGGAGGGCGCGTGGGGGGAGCTGTTTTTT
>13|TRBJ2-1|NA|NA|TRBV2
CASSGRETNEQFF
TGTGCCAGCAGTGGCCGGGAGACGAATGAGCAGTTCTTC
>14|TRBJ1-2|few|NA|TRBV24-1
CATSVTGINYGYTF
TGTGCCACCAGTGTCACAGGGATTAACTATGGCTACACCTTC
>15|TRBJ2-7|NA|NA|TRBV6-5
CASSPTGLRTYEQYF
TGTGCCAGCAGTCCCACAGGGTTGCGAACCTACGAGCAGTACTTC
>16|TRBJ2-5|NA|TRBD1|TRBV11-2
CASSFASGTGLETQYF
TGTGCCAGCAGCTTTGCCTCCGGGACAGGGTTAGAGACCCAGTACTTC
>15|TRBJ1-1|NA|TRBD1|TRBV5-1
CASSLTGGVNTEAFF
TGCGCCAGCAGCCTTACAGGGGGAGTGAACACTGAAGCTTTCTTT
>11|TRBJ1-1|NA|NA|TRBV20-1
CSARGRGGAFF
TGCAGTGCTAGAGGACGGGGAGGAGCTTTCTTT
>19|TRBJ2-1|NA|TRBD1|TRBV24-1
CATSEAGQGAPTSYNEQFF
TGTGCCACCAGTGAGGCCGGACAGGGGGCTCCTACCTCCTACAATGAGCAGTTCTTC
>14|TRBJ2-7|NA|TRBD1|TRBV10-2
CASRIQGAAYEQYF
TGCGCCAGCAGAATACAGGGGGCCGCCTACGAGCAGTACTTC
>13|TRBJ1-5|NA|NA|TRBV6-5
CASSPGFAQPQHF
TGTGCCAGCAGCCCAGGGTTTGCTCAGCCCCAGCATTTT
>14|TRBJ1-2|few|TRBD1|TRBV5-1
CASSPTGEGYGYTF
TGCGCCAGCAGCCCGACAGGGGAAGGCTATGGCTACACCTTC
>14|TRBJ1-1|once|TRBD1|TRBV6-5
CASSQGQGLVEAFF
TGTGCCAGCAGCCAAGGACAGGGCTTGGTTGAAGCTTTCTTT
>12|TRBJ1-2|NA|NA|TRBV30
CAWSIQGNRYTF
TGTGCCTGGAGTATCCAGGGGAATCGCTACACCTTC
>14|TRBJ2-3|NA|TRBD1|TRBV11-3
CASSYGTGADTQYF
TGTGCCAGCAGCTACGGGACAGGAGCGGATACGCAGTATTTT
>13|TRBJ1-5|NA|NA|TRBV30
CAWSARGGQPQHF
TGTGCCTGGAGTGCCCGGGGAGGCCAGCCCCAGCATTTT
>16|TRBJ1-5|NA|NA|TRBV7-2
CASSLADRRSNQPQHF
TGTGCCAGCAGCTTAGCCGACAGGCGTAGCAATCAGCCCCAGCATTTT
>15|TRBJ1-1|NA|NA|TRBV7-9
CASSLGAPLLTEAFF
TGTGCCAGCAGCTTAGGGGCCCCTTTGTTGACTGAAGCTTTCTTT
>18|TRBJ2-1|NA|NA|TRBV7-3
CASSLSLLRGPLYNEQFF
TGTGCCAGCAGCTTATCCCTTCTCAGGGGTCCCCTCTACAATGAGCAGTTCTTC
>17|TRBJ2-7|NA|TRBD2|TRBV6-2/TRBV6-3
CASSYKFSGLAGVEQYF
TGTGCCAGCAGTTACAAATTTAGCGGACTAGCGGGAGTCGAGCAGTACTTC
>13|TRBJ2-1|once|TRBD1|TRBV7-9
CAGTGGSYNEQFF
TGTGCCGGAACAGGGGGCTCGTACAATGAGCAGTTCTTC
>15|TRBJ2-7|NA|TRBD1|TRBV10-3
CAISEFGTGEYEQYF
TGTGCCATCAGTGAGTTTGGGACAGGGGAATACGAGCAGTACTTC
>17|TRBJ2-1|NA|TRBD2|TRBV4-1
CASSRTSVEAPDNEQFF
TGCGCCAGCAGCAGGACTAGCGTAGAGGCGCCCGACAATGAGCAGTTCTTC
>14|TRBJ2-1|NA|NA|TRBV9
CASSPQGWDNEQFF
TGTGCCAGCAGCCCGCAGGGGTGGGACAATGAGCAGTTCTTC
>17|TRBJ2-7|NA|NA|TRBV3-1/TRBV3-2
CASSQDLQGVATYEQYF
TGTGCCAGCAGCCAAGATCTTCAAGGGGTCGCAACCTACGAGCAGTACTTC
>15|TRBJ1-2|NA|NA|TRBV3-1/TRBV3-2
CASSQERQYSYGYTF
TGTGCCAGCAGCCAAGAGCGACAGTACTCCTATGGCTACACCTTC
>16|TRBJ1-1|many|NA|TRBV2
CASSLPSGGKNTEAFF
TGTGCCAGCAGCCTCCCCTCCGGGGGGAAGAACACTGAAGCTTTCTTT
>15|TRBJ2-7|NA|TRBD2|TRBV7-6
CASSPLGREGLEQYF
TGTGCCAGCAGCCCCCTCGGGCGGGAGGGCCTCGAGCAGTACTTC
>13|TRBJ1-6|many|NA|TRBV6-5
CASSRGSNSPLHF
TGTGCCAGCAGTCGAGGTTCGAATTCACCCCTCCACTTT
>14|TRBJ2-7|NA|TRBD1|TRBV30
CAWSPGTGTYEQYF
TGTGCCTGGAGTCCCGGGACAGGGACCTACGAGCAGTACTTC
>15|TRBJ1-2|NA|TRBD1|TRBV30
CAWSDQGQGVYGYTF
TGTGCCTGGAGCGATCAGGGACAGGGGGTCTATGGCTACACCTTC
>13|TRBJ2-1|NA|TRBD2|TRBV28
CASRGLGANEQFF
TGTGCCAGCAGGGGACTAGGGGCCAATGAGCAGTTCTTC
>17|TRBJ2-1|NA|NA|TRBV4-1
CASSQDGGGGSYNEQFF
TGCGCCAGCAGCCAAGATGGAGGGGGGGGATCCTACAATGAGCAGTTCTTC
>14|TRBJ1-1|NA|TRBD1|TRBV27
CASRSGTGGTEAFF
TGTGCCAGCAGGTCCGGGACAGGGGGCACTGAAGCTTTCTTT
>15|TRBJ2-5|NA|TRBD1|TRBV19
CASSIDRDSQETQYF
TGTGCCAGTAGTATAGACCGGGACAGCCAAGAGACCCAGTACTTC
>15|TRBJ2-1|NA|TRBD2|TRBV27
CASSWGLAGEDEQFF
TGTGCCAGCAGTTGGGGACTAGCGGGAGAGGATGAGCAGTTCTTC
>14|TRBJ1-4|NA|NA|TRBV21-1
CASSITRLREKLFF
TGTGCCAGCAGCATCACCCGACTGAGAGAAAAACTGTTTTTT
>13|TRBJ2-7|NA|NA|TRBV23-1
CASRGREQYEQYF
TGCGCCAGCAGGGGACGGGAGCAGTACGAGCAGTACTTC
>15|TRBJ2-3|NA|TRBD2|TRBV7-2
CASSLIGLGVDTQYF
TGTGCCAGCAGCTTAATCGGACTAGGAGTCGATACGCAGTATTTT
>12|TRBJ1-3|NA|NA|TRBV11-2
CASERPGNTIYF
TGTGCCAGCGAGAGGCCTGGAAACACCATATATTTT
>14|TRBJ1-1|NA|NA|TRBV9
CASSEPGQNTEAFF
TGTGCCAGCAGCGAACCGGGACAGAACACTGAAGCTTTCTTT
>16|TRBJ2-1|NA|TRBD1|TRBV4-3
CASSQDHNRGYNEQFF
TGCGCCAGCAGCCAAGATCACAACAGGGGTTACAATGAGCAGTTCTTC
>14|TRBJ2-2|NA|NA|TRBV18
CASSPGAYTGELFF
TGTGCCAGCTCACCAGGGGCATACACCGGGGAGCTGTTTTTT
>13|TRBJ2-3|NA|NA|TRBV9
CASSVEGGDTQYF
TGTGCCAGCAGCGTAGAAGGGGGAGATACGCAGTATTTT
>13|TRBJ1-6|once|NA|TRBV28
CASTQNYNSPLHF
TGTGCCAGCACACAGAACTATAATTCACCCCTCCACTTT
>15|TRBJ1-1|NA|TRBD1|TRBV5-5
CASSLGGQGGTEAFF
TGTGCCAGCAGCTTGGGGGGACAGGGAGGGACTGAAGCTTTCTTT
>14|TRBJ2-3|NA|TRBD2|TRBV19
CASSQAGGTDTQYF
TGTGCCAGTAGTCAGGCGGGAGGCACAGATACGCAGTATTTT
>12|TRBJ1-2|NA|NA|TRBV12-3/TRBV12-4
CASSGTNYGYTF
TGTGCCAGCAGCGGGACAAACTATGGCTACACCTTC
>13|TRBJ2-1|NA|NA|TRBV27
CASSHAAAHEQFF
TGTGCCAGCAGTCACGCGGCTGCCCATGAGCAGTTCTTC
>16|TRBJ2-5|NA|TRBD2|TRBV7-9
CASSLGGLAGVETQYF
TGTGCCAGCAGCTTAGGGGGACTAGCGGGAGTCGAGACCCAGTACTTC